Following are 27 T cell receptor beta chains from one sample sequenced in a study of early T cells in non-severe SARS-CoV-2 infection. Via MiXCR, TCRdb re-called the 5' RACE reads, giving one row per CDR3 protein. The table has 90,000 or so distinct CDR3 sequences, about 15% seen once. Sequenced: whole blood. The receptors come from an adult who was a healthcare worker with PCR-confirmed SARS-CoV-2 infection or an uninfected control (not recorded which).

The chain recombines TRBV18 with TRBJ2-7; 11 bases map to TRBD1. CDR1 and CDR2 from the germline V gene are KGHSH and LQKENI. V was pared by 6 bases and J by 3 bases, with 4 bases of the junction left unmatched. CDR3 length equals 14 residues. Written as DNA, the CDR3 is TGTGCCAGCTCTCGGACAGGGGGCTTCTACGAGCAGTACTTC. Its protein is CASSRTGGFYEQYF.

At least ten counts were recorded for this clonotype. The chain has TRBV5-1 and TRBJ2-1, with TRBD1 as a possible D gene (5 bases). Looked up from germline, CDR1 is SGHRS and CDR2 is YFSETQ. The CDR3 consists of 13 residues. V lost 4 bases to trimming and J lost 3 bases, with 8 bases between them. CDR3 sequence reads: CASSADNYNEQFF. CDR3 nucleotide sequence: TGCGCCAGCAGCGCGGACAACTACAATGAGCAGTTCTTC.

The gene calls are TRBV12-3 or TRBV12-4 and TRBJ2-6; no definite D call. V gave up 5 bases and J gave up 0 bases, with 14 bases separating them. The CDR3 is 17 amino acids. The CDR3 DNA sequence: TGTGCCAGCAGTCCCCCCCCCTTCAACTCTGGGGCCAACGTCCTGACTTTC. Amino acid sequence: CASSPPPFNSGANVLTF.

This clonotype showed up many times. The J gene is TRBJ2-1, the V gene TRBV9, with D unresolved. V lost 0 bases and J lost 9, with 7 bases in between. CDR3 size: 12 residues. Germline CDR1 is SGDLS and CDR2 is YYNGEE. CDR3 amino acids: CASSVDVSEQFF. The CDR3 region has the DNA TGTGCCAGCAGCGTAGACGTTTCTGAGCAGTTCTTC. Supplemented by reference TRBV9 and TRBJ2-1, the full variable domain reads DSGVTQTPKHLITATGQRVTLRCSPRSGDLSVYWYQQSLDQGLQFLIQYYNGEERAKGNILERFSAQQFPDLHSELNLSSLELGDSALYFCASSVDVSEQFFGPGTRLTVL.

The chain joins TRBV7-2 to TRBJ2-7; D possibly uses TRBD1 or TRBD2 (5 bases each). The ends were cut back, 2 bases at V and 6 bases at J, with 11 bases in the middle. The CDR3 sequence is 13 residues long. Germline CDR1 and CDR2: SGHTA and FQGNSA. This CDR3 is CASSLLQEAEQYF. The CDR3 DNA reads TGTGCCAGCAGCTTACTACAGGAGGCCGAGCAGTACTTC. Full variable domain (outside the CDR3, taken from reference TRBV7-2 and TRBJ2-7): GAGVSQSPSNKVTEKGKDVELRCDPISGHTALYWYRQSLGQGLEFLIYFQGNSAPDKSGLPSDRFSAERTGGSVSTLTIQRTQQEDSAVYLCASSLLQEAEQYFGPGTRLTVT.

This clonotype was detected only a few times. The chain couples TRBV20-1 to TRBJ2-2, with a tentative D call TRBD2 (5 bases). V was cut by 0 bases and J by 5 bases, with 10 bases left in between. CDR3 length: 14 amino acids. From germline, CDR1 is DFQATT and CDR2 SNEGSKA (reference sequence). CDR3 in amino acids: CSARDLASTGELFF. DNA of the CDR3: TGCAGTGCTAGAGACTTAGCGAGTACCGGGGAGCTGTTTTTT.

V and J are TRBV27 and TRBJ1-2; 9 nucleotides align to TRBD1. Germline values: CDR1 MNHEY, CDR2 SMNVEV (reference sequence). The CDR3 has 14 residues. Trimming cost V 6 bases and J 8 bases; bases outside gene matches: 10. The CDR3 protein is CASSPGTGLGGYTF. The CDR3 DNA reads TGTGCCAGCAGCCCCGGGACAGGGCTTGGCGGCTACACCTTC.

The chain recombines TRBV11-2 with TRBJ1-6; TRBD1 might be the D (5 bases). V lost 0 bases and J 11 bases, leaving 11 bases between the germline ends. In germline, CDR1 is SGHAT, CDR2 FQNNGV. The CDR3 has 14 residues. The DNA of the CDR3 is TGTGCCAGCAGCTTAGAGGCGGGGGAGGCACCCCTCCACTTT. As protein: CASSLEAGEAPLHF.

In its sample, this clonotype was seen a few times. The chain uses TRBV6-6 and TRBJ1-1; D perhaps matches TRBD1 (5 bases). CDR1 and CDR2 from the germline V gene are MNHNY and SVGAGI (reference sequence). V lost 7 bases to trimming and J lost 6 bases, with 21 bases between them. This CDR3 is built from 15 residues. The CDR3 region is CASIYPRGRSSEAFF. The DNA of the CDR3 is TGTGCCAGCATCTACCCTCGGGGCAGATCCTCTGAAGCTTTCTTT.

The table lists this clonotype with a count of one. The V and J genes are TRBV12-3 or TRBV12-4 and TRBJ2-7; D may be TRBD1 (6 bases). V was pared by 4 bases and J by 10 bases, with 14 bases between. This CDR3 contains 12 residues. For the CDR3, the DNA is TGTGCCAGCAGTTCCCGCCCGGGACACCAGTACTTC. Its protein is CASSSRPGHQYF.

This clonotype showed up just a few times. This chain connects TRBV24-1 to TRBJ2-3, with D perhaps TRBD1 (6 bases). The CDR3 is 15 residues long. V was clipped by 3 bases and J by 4 bases, with 13 bases between them. Germline CDR1 is KGHDR and CDR2 is SFDVKD. CDR3 sequence reads: CATSDGQLGADTQYF. Written as DNA, the CDR3 is TGTGCCACCAGTGATGGACAGTTAGGTGCAGATACGCAGTATTTT.

In this sample, this clonotype turned up a few times. V is TRBV6-2 or TRBV6-3 and J is TRBJ2-7; D gene unclear. Per germline, CDR1 MNHEY and CDR2 SVGEGT. The CDR3 loop spans 11 amino acids. Trimming removed 0 bases from V and 5 bases from J, with 2 bases in between. DNA of the CDR3: TGTGCCAGCAGTTACTCAGACGAGCAGTACTTC. It translates to CASSYSDEQYF.

This clonotype was counted only a few times. The rearrangement links TRBV20-1 to TRBJ2-1; D remains ambiguous. Germline values: CDR1 DFQATT, CDR2 SNEGSKA (reference sequence). The length of the CDR3 is 13 residues. Trimming took 3 bases from V and 6 from J, leaving 12 bases between them. The CDR3 nucleotides read TGCAGTGCTAGTCCTGGACGGATCAATGAGCAGTTCTTC. This translates into CSASPGRINEQFF.

The chain is built from TRBV5-1 and TRBJ2-7, with TRBD1 matching over 8 bases. The trim removed 2 bases at V and 5 bases at J, leaving 6 bases unmatched. This CDR3 is built from 14 residues. Looked up from germline, CDR1 is SGHRS and CDR2 is YFSETQ. This CDR3 is CASSFNRGSDEQYF. The CDR3 DNA reads TGCGCCAGCAGCTTCAACAGGGGGTCTGACGAGCAGTACTTC.

This clonotype was counted many times. V usage is TRBV20-1 and J usage is TRBJ2-3, with D hard to call. The germline gives CDR1 DFQATT, CDR2 SNEGSKA (reference sequence). The CDR3 covers 14 residues. V lost 0 bases to trimming and J lost 5 bases, with 12 bases between them. DNA for the CDR3: TGCAGTGCTAGAGATCCCCTACGTGAAGATACGCAGTATTTT. Encoded protein: CSARDPLREDTQYF.

The chain links TRBV29-1 to TRBJ2-1, with D maybe TRBD1 (6 bases). V was cut by 7 bases and J by 6 bases, with 10 bases left in between. The length of the CDR3 is 11 residues. Germline assignment: CDR1 SQVTM and CDR2 ANQGSEA. The DNA for the CDR3 is TGCAGCGGTCGGACAGTCAATGAGCAGTTCTTC. This codes for CSGRTVNEQFF.

The table lists this clonotype with a count of one. This sequence joins TRBV3-1 and TRBJ2-1; D ambiguous. Trimming left V 5 bases short and J 7 bases short, with 6 bases between. Germline assignment: CDR1 LGHDT and CDR2 YNNKEL (reference sequence). The CDR3 totals 11 residues. The CDR3 loop is CASSAHNEQFF. In DNA form, the CDR3 reads TGTGCCAGCAGCGCCCATAATGAGCAGTTCTTC.

This clonotype was picked up a small number of times. This chain links TRBV2 with TRBJ2-3; 11 bases map to TRBD2. Germline CDR1 and CDR2: SNHLY and FYNNEI. This CDR3 has 15 amino acids. V lost 6 bases and J lost 2; bases outside the gene matches: 4. The CDR3 nucleotides are TGTGCCAGCAGGCTAGCGGGAGGTCACACAGATACGCAGTATTTT. Translating gives CASRLAGGHTDTQYF.

The sample holds a few counts of this clonotype. The chain couples TRBV4-3 to TRBJ2-1; 9 bases align to TRBD2. The CDR3 covers 17 residues. After removal of 1 base from V and 5 bases from J, the junction contained 9 bases not matched to a gene. CDR1 and CDR2 from the germline V gene are LGHNA and YSLEER. CDR3 DNA: TGCGCCAGCAGCCAAGTGAGTCTAGCGGGAAAAAACAATGAGCAGTTCTTC. This translates into CASSQVSLAGKNNEQFF.

This clonotype has at least ten counts. This chain links TRBV9 with TRBJ2-5; possible D gene TRBD2, 6 bases. With 2 bases removed from V and 1 base from J, the gap between germline ends came to 12 bases. Germline V gene data show CDR1 as SGDLS and CDR2 as YYNGEE. CDR3 length equals 15 residues. The DNA of the CDR3 is TGTGCCAGCAGCGTTAGCGGAGCAATCCAAGAGACCCAGTACTTC. Amino acid sequence: CASSVSGAIQETQYF.

This clonotype is medium-sized. This chain connects TRBV27 to TRBJ2-7; TRBD1 is a possible D gene (6 bases). Trimming took off 6 bases at V and 3 bases at J, with 15 bases between the two ends. CDR1 and CDR2 (germline): MNHEY, SMNVEV (reference sequence). CDR3 size: 14 residues. As DNA, the CDR3 is TGTGCCAGCAGCAAGGACAGAAACAACTACGAGCAGTACTTC. Protein: CASSKDRNNYEQYF.

This clonotype turned up a few times. This sequence joins TRBV10-1 and TRBJ2-1, with TRBD2 identical over 7 bases. The V segment lost 0 bases and the J segment 12 bases; nucleotides outside the gene matches: 2. Germline-derived CDR1 and CDR2 are WNHNN and SYGVQD (reference sequence). The CDR3 extends over 12 amino acids. CDR3 residues: CASSESSGGQFF. CDR3 DNA sequence: TGCGCCAGCAGTGAGTCGTCGGGGGGGCAGTTCTTC.

This chain joins TRBV7-9 and TRBJ2-3, with D perhaps TRBD1 (6 bases). The CDR3 totals 16 residues. Germline V gene lookup returns CDR1 SEHNR and CDR2 FQNEAQ (reference sequence). The ends were cut back, 4 bases at V and 2 bases at J, with 16 bases in the middle. The CDR3 DNA reads TGTGCCAGCAGCTCACGGACAGAAGGTCCCACAGATACGCAGTATTTT. As protein: CASSSRTEGPTDTQYF.

Ten or more counts support this clonotype. J is TRBJ1-2 and V is TRBV20-1, with D uncertain. V lost 0 bases and J lost 3, with 14 bases in between. Germline-derived CDR1 and CDR2 are DFQATT and SNEGSKA (reference sequence). The CDR3 spans 15 residues. Here the CDR3 DNA reads TGCAGTGCTAGAGATCGCCAGCCCGTGGACTATGGCTACACCTTC. Protein sequence: CSARDRQPVDYGYTF.

There are a few counts of this clonotype. J is TRBJ1-6 and V is TRBV4-3; the D is unclear. Trimming shortened V by 0 bases and J by 9 bases, and 6 bases separated the two germline ends. The germline V gene encodes CDR1 LGHNA and CDR2 YSLEER. There are 13 residues in the CDR3. The CDR3 here is CASSQEGASPLHF. The CDR3, as DNA: TGCGCCAGCAGCCAAGAGGGTGCTTCACCCCTCCACTTT.

The chain joins TRBV30 to TRBJ2-3; unclear D gene. Trimming removed 0 bases at V and 0 bases at J, with 13 bases between. This CDR3 has 16 residues. Germline loops: CDR1 GTSNPN, CDR2 SVGIG (reference sequence). The chain's CDR3 is CAWSVSVYSSTDTQYF. CDR3 DNA sequence: TGTGCCTGGAGTGTTAGTGTCTATTCTAGCACAGATACGCAGTATTTT. The whole variable domain, remainder taken from reference TRBV30 and TRBJ2-3, is SQTIHQWPATLVQPVGSPLSLECTVEGTSNPNLYWYRQAAGRGLQLLFYSVGIGQISSEVPQNLSASRPQDRQFILSSKKLLLSDSGFYLCAWSVSVYSSTDTQYFGPGTRLTVL.

The chain links TRBV7-9 to TRBJ2-7, with TRBD1 identical over 11 bases. V was pared by 5 bases and J by 5 bases, with 8 bases of the junction left unmatched. The CDR3 covers 15 residues. CDR1 and CDR2 from the germline V gene are SEHNR and FQNEAQ (reference sequence). Here the CDR3 reads CASSRTGQGADEQYF. For the CDR3, the DNA is TGTGCCAGCAGCAGGACCGGACAGGGGGCTGACGAGCAGTACTTC.